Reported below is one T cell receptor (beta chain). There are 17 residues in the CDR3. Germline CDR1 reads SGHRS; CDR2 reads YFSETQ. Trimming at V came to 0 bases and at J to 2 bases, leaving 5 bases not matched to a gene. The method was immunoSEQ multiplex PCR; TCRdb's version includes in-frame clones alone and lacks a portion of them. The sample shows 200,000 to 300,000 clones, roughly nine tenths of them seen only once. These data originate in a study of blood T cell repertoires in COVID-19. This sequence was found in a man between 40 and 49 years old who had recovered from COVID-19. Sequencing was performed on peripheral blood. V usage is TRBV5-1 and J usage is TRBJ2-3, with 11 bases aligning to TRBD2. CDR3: CASSLEASGGPTDTQYF. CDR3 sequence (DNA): TGCGCCAGCAGCTTGGAGGCTAGCGGGGGGCCCACAGATACGCAGTATTTT.